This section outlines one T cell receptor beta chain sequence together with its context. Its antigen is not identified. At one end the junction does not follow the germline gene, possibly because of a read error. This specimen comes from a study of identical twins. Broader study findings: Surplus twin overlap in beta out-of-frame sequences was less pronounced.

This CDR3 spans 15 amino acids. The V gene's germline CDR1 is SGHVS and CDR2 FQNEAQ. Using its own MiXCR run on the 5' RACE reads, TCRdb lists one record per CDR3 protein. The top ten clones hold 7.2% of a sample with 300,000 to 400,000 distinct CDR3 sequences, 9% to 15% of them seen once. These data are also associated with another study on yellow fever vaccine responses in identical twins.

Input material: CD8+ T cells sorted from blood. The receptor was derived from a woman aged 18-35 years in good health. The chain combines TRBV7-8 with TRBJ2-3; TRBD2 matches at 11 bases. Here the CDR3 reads CARSYSGGALDTQYF. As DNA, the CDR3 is TGTGCCAGAAGCTATAGCGGGGGGGCCTTAGATACGCAGTATTTT.